This T cell receptor (beta chain) is drawn from a study of T-cell memory formation after mild COVID-19. Study context: TCR clusters were largely donor specific.

Regarding the study as a whole: Among clones contracting day 15 to 85, CD4/CD8 was balanced, whereas later expanders leaned CD4+. Cross-reactive memory seemingly joined, as some responding clones were found in pre-infection memory.

5'RACE, which relied on constant-segment primers, yielded TCR alpha and TCR beta cDNA libraries carrying sample barcodes and UMIs. TCRdb reanalysed the 5' RACE reads using MiXCR and keeps one entry per CDR3 protein. The repertoire holds roughly 560,000 distinct CDR3 sequences, 20% seen once, with about an eighth in the top ten. V gave up 3 bases and J gave up 1 base; unmatched junction bases: 5. This CDR3 is 16 amino acids long. The germline CDR1 and CDR2 sequences are SGHRS and YFSETQ. A note on this clonotype: The antigen remains unidentified.

The sample taken for sequencing was PBMCs or a T cell subset sorted from them (not recorded which). J is TRBJ2-4 and V is TRBV5-1; the match to TRBD1 covers 9 bases. The sequence was obtained from an adult woman who had mild COVID-19 (a few samples of this study predate the infection). Cell type and time point are not known. The CDR3 here is CASSWTGAEAKNIQYF. The CDR3, as DNA: TGCGCCAGCAGCTGGACAGGGGCCGAGGCCAAAAACATTCAGTACTTC.